The clone carrying this T cell receptor beta chain occurred many times. Its cognate antigen is unknown. This record belongs to a study of regulatory T cells in long-lasting Graves disease. Study at large: Prior antithyroid drug treatment in newly diagnosed Graves' patients lasted under 3 months.

Germline V gene sequence: CDR1 LGHNT, CDR2 FRNRAP. The CDR3 has 15 residues. V was pared by 0 bases and J by 1 base, with 9 bases between. Study-level results: Persistent Graves' patients showed less TCR diversity than newly diagnosed patients showed. Among persistent patients, a larger number of public clonotypes were shared (around 2,700) than among newly diagnosed patients (about 970).

The TCR beta library used iRepertoire HTBI primers with Arm-PCR amplification of CDR3. In TCRdb, the multiplex PCR reads were re-called with MiXCR into one record per CDR3 protein. This table has 530,000 or so distinct CDR3 sequences, about 15% appearing once. The time point here: newly diagnosed GD, antithyroid drugs for less than 3 months. After RNA was extracted from PBMCs, the TCR library was made from it. Nine milliliters of peripheral blood went into EDTA tubes. These data also formed part of another study, on T cells in Graves' hyperthyroidism and ophthalmopathy.

The chain employs TRBV12-5 and TRBJ1-1; no definite D call. This receptor was obtained from a young man with Graves disease. This specimen was peripheral blood mononuclear cells (PBMCs), taken at new diagnosis, from a patient treated with antithyroid drugs. In nucleotides, the CDR3 is TGTGCTAGTGGTTTGGTACTGGGCAAGAACACTGAAGCTTTCTTT. It specifies CASGLVLGKNTEAFF.